The 2 T cell receptor beta chains below all came from one sample that was sequenced in a study of blood T cell repertoires in COVID-19. Method: immunoSEQ multiplex PCR; TCRdb's copy keeps in-frame clones and lacks some. The sample carries under 200,000 clones, about four fifths recorded once. The sequenced sample consisted of peripheral blood. These receptors were collected from a man between 65 and 80 years old with active or convalescent COVID-19.

This rearrangement joins TRBV28 to TRBJ1-1; possibly TRBD1 for D (6 bases). Germline lookup yields CDR1 MDHEN and CDR2 SYDVKM. Trimming pared 8 bases from V and 8 bases from J, leaving 21 bases between. The CDR3 sequence is 14 residues long. The CDR3 DNA sequence: TGTGCCAGCGGGGTACAGGGTCAGGATCGAGAAGCTTTCTTT. Translated, it gives CASGVQGQDREAFF.

The gene calls are TRBV9 and TRBJ2-5; 8 nucleotides line up with TRBD2. The V gene's germline CDR1 is SGDLS and CDR2 YYNGEE. This CDR3 region has 18 residues. The V segment lost 0 bases and the J segment 2 bases; nucleotides outside the gene matches: 12. CDR3 nucleotides: TGTGCCAGCAGCGTAGCTGGGCTAGCGGGCACCCCGCAAGAGACCCAGTACTTC. This translates into CASSVAGLAGTPQETQYF.